This TCR beta chain appears in the sequencing data of a study of beta chain features in type 1 diabetes. V shed 6 bases and J 0 bases; nucleotides not matched to a gene: 1. Germline assignment: CDR1 MGHDK and CDR2 SYGVNS. The CDR3 spans 13 residues. Findings of the study overall: There were fewer insertions and more deletions at the VDJ junctions of type 1 diabetes patients. Shorter TCRB CDR3s, moderately but significantly so, were found in Type 1 diabetes patients in all four CD4+ subsets.

Turning to this clone: Its matching antigen is unknown.

Isolated RNA was reverse transcribed in full, so expressed TCRB transcripts were sequenced. The repertoire was sequenced with immunoSEQ multiplex PCR; TCRdb's copy has only in-frame clones and lacks some. The sample includes 250,000 to 300,000 clones, around 25% of them seen just once. Via CD45RO/CCR7/CD25/CD127/CD95/CD27, cells of the CD4+ naive, central memory, regulatory and stem cell-like memory subsets were sorted. The sample consisted of naive CD4+ T cells from blood. The chain couples TRBV25-1 to TRBJ1-2; 7 bases map to TRBD1. The clonotype originates from a woman aged 25 to 45 with type 1 diabetes. The CDR3 sequence is CASRGQSNYGYTF. As DNA, the CDR3 is TGTGCCAGCAGGGGACAGTCTAACTATGGCTACACCTTC.